The clone carrying this TCR beta chain is medium-sized by share. Its target is not known. The time point was: sample taken at primary tumor resection. Whole RNA came from tumor, nontumor lung or frozen PBMC and was sequenced without being sorted. The entry originates in a study of spatial heterogeneity in lung cancer. Overall study results and limits: Counts that tracked tumor mutation counts were those of expanded intratumoral alpha and beta TCRs.

Every cDNA TCR molecule received its own unique molecular identifier. One entry per CDR3 protein results from TCRdb running MiXCR on the 5' RACE reads. The sample shows 4,700 or so distinct CDR3 sequences, around 10% of them seen only once. This TCR was sampled from a male donor with early-stage non-small cell lung cancer. Source: lung tumor tissue, taken at surgery.

CDR3 amino acids: CASSQGQLGNTIYF. The DNA of the CDR3 is TGTGCCAGCAGCCAAGGACAGCTCGGAAACACCATATATTTT. The rearrangement joins TRBV14 to TRBJ1-3; D perhaps matches TRBD1 (5 bases). Germline CDR1 and CDR2: SGHDN and FVKESK. Trimming took 1 base from V and 4 from J, leaving 8 bases between them. The CDR3 has 14 amino acids.